This passage covers 9 T cell receptor beta chains from one sample sequenced in a study of ipilimumab plus nivolumab after autologous stem cell transplantation. Generated by immunoSEQ multiplex PCR, the TCRdb table keeps only in-frame clones and is missing some. The table includes tens of thousands of clones, 83% detected once. The sample was PBMCs, taken in a trial of ipilimumab plus nivolumab as post-transplant consolidation. These receptors were obtained from a male donor with diffuse large B-cell lymphoma.

The chain combines TRBV4-2 with TRBJ2-3; a weak D match, TRBD2 (7 bases). There are 15 residues in the CDR3. The germline V and J ends were trimmed by 4 bases and 1 base, with 12 bases remaining between them. Per the germline V gene, CDR1 is LGHNA and CDR2 is YNFKEQ. CDR3 bases: TGTGCCAGCAGCCGGCAAGGGGGGGGCACAGATACGCAGTATTTT. Translated, it gives CASSRQGGGTDTQYF.

Notes on this clone: At one of its ends the junction is not consistent with the germline gene, which may arise from a read error. The chain links TRBV6-6 to TRBJ2-7, with D tentatively TRBD1 or TRBD2 (5 bases each). Germline V gene data show CDR1 as MNHNY and CDR2 as SVGAGI (reference sequence). The length of the CDR3 is 12 residues. The CDR3 region is CASSFREGRVFF. The DNA for the CDR3 is TGTGCCAGCAGTTTCCGAGAGGGACGGGTCTTCTTC.

The J gene is TRBJ1-4, the V gene TRBV6-5; D is uncertain. CDR3 length: 13 residues. V lost 10 bases and J 3 bases, leaving 12 bases between the germline ends. Germline-derived CDR1 and CDR2 are MNHEY and SVGAGI. CDR3 sequence reads: CATHSGANEKLFF. In DNA form, the CDR3 reads TGTGCCACCCACAGCGGAGCTAATGAAAAACTGTTTTTT.

The chain carries TRBV5-6 and TRBJ2-3; 7 bases map to TRBD2. Germline trimming cut 0 bases from V and 2 bases from J; bases unmatched to any gene: 15. The CDR3 is 19 residues long. CDR1 is SGHDT and CDR2 is YYEEEE in the germline V gene. CDR3 residues: CASSLELGGSPMDTDTQYF. In DNA, the CDR3 is TGTGCCAGCAGCTTGGAACTGGGCGGGAGCCCTATGGACACAGATACGCAGTATTTT. Full variable domain (rest looked up from reference TRBV5-6 and TRBJ2-3): DAGVTQSPTHLIKTRGQQVTLRCSPKSGHDTVSWYQQALGQGPQFIFQYYEEEERQRGNFPDRFSGHQFPNYSSELNVNALLLGDSALYLCASSLELGGSPMDTDTQYFGPGTRLTVL.

This clone was seen only a few times. The germline gene is not matched at one end of the junction; a read error may be the cause. In DNA, the CDR3 is TGCGCCAGCAGTGAGGGGAACAGGGGAGACTTC. Its protein is CASSEGNRGDF. The chain has TRBV10-2 and TRBJ1-2; 7 nucleotides agree with TRBD1. The CDR3 is made up of 11 amino acids. In germline, CDR1 is WSHSY, CDR2 SAAADI.

V is TRBV11-2 and J is TRBJ2-3; D is uncertain. Germline values: CDR1 SGHAT, CDR2 FQNNGV. V lost 3 bases, J lost 5 bases, and 9 bases lay in between. The CDR3 has 13 amino acids. In DNA form, the CDR3 reads TGTGCCAGCAGCTTTCAGGAAGGAGATACGCAGTATTTT. This codes for CASSFQEGDTQYF.

The CDR3 region is CASSLPVRGLGTDTQYF. CDR3 in DNA: TGCGCCAGCAGCCTTCCTGTCCGGGGGCTCGGCACAGATACGCAGTATTTT. The rearrangement links TRBV5-1 to TRBJ2-3, with D perhaps assigned TRBD1 or TRBD2 (6 bases each). This CDR3 spans 17 amino acids. Trimming pared 4 bases from V and 1 base from J, leaving 19 bases between. In germline, CDR1 is SGHRS, CDR2 YFSETQ.

V is TRBV6-5 and J is TRBJ1-5, with D possibly TRBD1 on 5 matching bases. Germline V lookup: CDR1 MNHEY, CDR2 SVGAGI. CDR3 length: 13 residues. The V end was cut by 8 bases, the J end by 5 bases, with 13 bases between. CDR3 sequence (DNA): TGTGCCAGCGTTGGGACGTCGGATCAGCCCCAGCATTTT. Its protein product is CASVGTSDQPQHF.

The genes are TRBV5-6 and TRBJ1-4; tentatively, D is TRBD1 (6 bases). The germline CDR1 and CDR2 sequences are SGHDT and YYEEEE. Trimming took off 1 base at V and 6 bases at J, with 16 bases between the two ends. The CDR3 length is 16 residues. CDR3 coding DNA: TGTGCCAGCAGCTTGCAACAGGGAGCTTTTGATGAAAAACTGTTTTTT. This codes for CASSLQQGAFDEKLFF.